This passage covers 13 T cell receptor beta chains from one sample sequenced in a study of naive and memory T cell subsets (dated by TCRdb to about 2017). Receptor libraries were prepared by UMI-ligation and nested PCR. The sequencing machine was an Illumina MiSeq. The beta constant-region primer consisted of an equimolar mixture of two oligonucleotides that together covered TRBC1 and TRBC2. TCRdb reanalyzed the raw reads on its own, using fastp at Q25 for trimming and MiXCR for clone calling, and kept in-frame beta chains. Every entry covers one CDR3 protein and lists the most common genes and DNA from its rows. The sample table records approximately 140,000 distinct CDR3 sequences; about 15% of these occur just once. The ten largest clones represent approximately 0.13% of the sample. The source material was naive CD4+ T cells from blood. The cell subset or site label for this specimen denotes: naive T cells, CD45RA high CD27+. These receptor sequences come from a human donor in good health.

V and J are TRBV10-3 and TRBJ2-1; D is unresolved. V was shortened by 10 bases and J by 4 bases, with 20 bases between the two germline ends. There are 15 residues in the CDR3. Germline CDR1 ENHRY, CDR2 SYGVKD. This CDR3 reads CANSPDSPNYNEQFF. In DNA form, the CDR3 reads TGTGCCAACTCGCCCGACTCACCAAATTACAATGAGCAGTTCTTC.

V and J are TRBV7-8 and TRBJ1-3, with D perhaps matching TRBD1 (5 bases). The V gene's germline CDR1 is SGHVS and CDR2 FQNEAQ. The CDR3 totals 18 residues. V was cut by 1 base and J by 0 bases, with 16 bases left in between. CDR3 sequence reads: CASSLGLGLGPSGNTIYF. The DNA for the CDR3 is TGTGCCAGCAGCTTAGGCTTAGGACTGGGGCCCTCTGGAAACACCATATATTTT.

This rearrangement joins TRBV5-1 to TRBJ2-3; D gene uncertain. Germline CDR1 reads SGHRS; CDR2 reads YFSETQ. CDR3 size: 13 residues. Trimming left V 4 bases short and J 6 bases short, with 12 bases between. The CDR3 region is CASSTAGRDTQYF. DNA for the CDR3: TGCGCCAGCAGCACCGCCGGACGGGATACGCAGTATTTT. Full variable domain (rest looked up from reference TRBV5-1 and TRBJ2-3): KAGVTQTPRYLIKTRGQQVTLSCSPISGHRSVSWYQQTPGQGLQFLFEYFSETQRNKGNFPGRFSGRQFSNSRSEMNVSTLELGDSALYLCASSTAGRDTQYFGPGTRLTVL.

This clonotype has just a few counts. V usage is TRBV15 and J usage is TRBJ2-7, with TRBD1 matching 8 bases. This CDR3 is built from 17 residues. V lost 5 bases and J lost 2; bases outside the gene matches: 14. Germline V gene sequence: CDR1 LNHNV, CDR2 YYDKDF (reference sequence). The CDR3 DNA follows: TGTGCCACCAGCGGAGGGACAGGTAAAATAAACGCCTACGAGCAGTACTTC. Its protein product is CATSGGTGKINAYEQYF.

The chain couples TRBV30 to TRBJ1-1; TRBD1 matches 8 bases. The J segment lost 6 bases and the V segment lost 5 bases, leaving 5 bases of the junction unmatched. The CDR3 loop spans 12 amino acids. Germline V CDR1 and CDR2: GTSNPN, SVGIG (reference sequence). CDR3 residues: CAWDRGGAEAFF. In DNA, the CDR3 is TGTGCCTGGGACAGGGGAGGCGCTGAAGCTTTCTTT.

This clonotype has a count of ten or more. This rearrangement joins TRBV20-1 to TRBJ1-1; D is undetermined. V shed 0 bases and J shed 0 bases, with 5 bases lying between them. This CDR3 region has 13 residues. CDR1 and CDR2 from the germline V gene are DFQATT and SNEGSKA (reference sequence). CDR3 loop: CSARDWVNTEAFF. The CDR3 nucleotides are TGCAGTGCTAGAGATTGGGTGAACACTGAAGCTTTCTTT.

A few counts support this clonotype. This chain uses TRBV20-1 with TRBJ2-3; 9 bases are shared with TRBD2. The CDR3 consists of 17 residues. Unmatched junction bases numbered 10, after V lost 2 bases and J lost 1 base. The germline gives CDR1 DFQATT, CDR2 SNEGSKA (reference sequence). CDR3 nucleotide sequence: TGCAGTGCTAGACCAGGACTAGCGAGTACTGGCACAGATACGCAGTATTTT. It is translated as CSARPGLASTGTDTQYF.

CDR3 amino acids: CASSQISGSPHEQYF. The CDR3 nucleotides are TGCGCCAGCAGCCAAATTAGCGGGAGTCCCCACGAGCAGTACTTC. The J gene is TRBJ2-7, the V gene TRBV5-1; 9 bases align to TRBD2. With 4 bases clipped from V and 5 bases from J, the junction kept 10 bases outside the gene matches. Looked up from germline, CDR1 is SGHRS and CDR2 is YFSETQ. CDR3 length: 15 residues.

Details on this clonotype: This may stem from a read error, because a much larger clone lies one nucleotide away. V and J are TRBV7-2 and TRBJ2-1; 11 positions agree with TRBD2. Looked up from germline, CDR1 is SGHTA and CDR2 is FQGNSA. The CDR3 is made up of 17 amino acids. For the CDR3, the DNA is TGTGCCAGCAGCTTAAGCCTCAGACTAGCGGGATCCGATGAGCAGATCTTC. Translating gives CASSLSLRLAGSDEQIF. The whole variable domain, remainder taken from reference TRBV7-2 and TRBJ2-1, is GAGVSQSPSNKVTEKGKDVELRCDPISGHTALYWYRQSLGQGLEFLIYFQGNSAPDKSGLPSDRFSAERTGGSVSTLTIQRTQQEDSAVYLCASSLSLRLAGSDEQIFGPGTRLTVL.

This sequence joins TRBV19 and TRBJ2-1; 10 bases fit TRBD2. Germline CDR1 LNHDA, CDR2 SQIVND (reference sequence). Germline trimming cut 1 base from V and 8 bases from J; bases unmatched to any gene: 5. The CDR3 is made up of 15 amino acids. In DNA, the CDR3 is TGTGCCAGTAGTATAGTTTCTAGCGGGAGCCATGAGCAGTTCTTC. Translated, it gives CASSIVSSGSHEQFF.

The chain recombines TRBV2 with TRBJ2-1; no clear D gene. The CDR3 runs to 13 residues. Germline V gene sequence: CDR1 SNHLY, CDR2 FYNNEI. V lost 6 bases to trimming and J lost 5 bases, with 11 bases between them. CDR3 sequence: CASRLQPDNEQFF. In DNA, the CDR3 is TGTGCCAGCAGACTGCAGCCTGACAATGAGCAGTTCTTC.

The V call is TRBV7-2, the J call TRBJ2-7, with D hard to call. V was clipped by 0 bases and J by 2 bases, with 8 bases between them. The length of the CDR3 is 14 residues. Per germline, CDR1 SGHTA and CDR2 FQGNSA. The CDR3 sequence is CASSLAAGTYEQYF. CDR3 sequence (DNA): TGTGCCAGCAGCTTAGCGGCCGGAACCTACGAGCAGTACTTC.

This clonotype was recorded a few times. The chain employs TRBV29-1 and TRBJ1-5; 8 bases map to TRBD1. V lost 4 bases, J lost 3 bases, and 5 bases stayed unmatched. The CDR3 has 14 amino acids. Germline CDR1 and CDR2: SQVTM and ANQGSEA. The CDR3 reads CSVGETGVNQPQHF. CDR3 in DNA: TGCAGCGTTGGGGAGACAGGGGTCAATCAGCCCCAGCATTTT.